The present T cell receptor beta chain was sequenced within a study of blood T cell repertoires in COVID-19. Germline loops: CDR1 SGHVS, CDR2 FQNEAQ. This CDR3 has 20 residues. V trimming: 5 bases; J trimming: 2 bases; junction bases outside the gene matches: 18. Assay: immunoSEQ multiplex PCR; the TCRdb copy retains only in-frame clones and omits some. Of around 230,000 clones in the sample, about nine tenths were seen once. This chain links TRBV7-8 with TRBJ2-3; TRBD2 agrees at 11 bases. The source of this sequence is a woman in her thirties or forties with acute COVID-19. Input material: PBMCs or T cells enriched from blood (not recorded which). The CDR3 sequence is CASSPRLAGTIRGSTDTQYF. The CDR3, as DNA: TGTGCCAGCAGCCCTCGACTAGCGGGAACTATAAGGGGATCCACAGATACGCAGTATTTT.